This note documents a single T cell receptor (beta chain) sequence. Its target is not known. The method was immunoSEQ multiplex PCR; TCRdb's version includes in-frame clones alone and lacks a portion of them. The top ten clones hold about 0.06% of a sample with a few hundred thousand clones, almost 97% of them seen once. The sample originates from a study of shared clonotypes between healthy human individuals. Study outcomes and limitations: The naive CD4 repertoires of a handful of donors were compared, and roughly 5% of clonotypes were shared.

The germline V gene has CDR1 WNHNN and CDR2 SYGVQD (reference sequence). The V gene lost 3 bases and the J gene lost 7 bases, with 15 bases spanning the gap. CDR3 length: 15 amino acids. Donors comprised only Caucasian adults living in Nashville, Tennessee. What was sequenced was naive CD4+ T cells sorted from blood. Subset reported: CD45RA+ positively selected. V usage is TRBV10-1 and J usage is TRBJ2-2; D gene unclear. This clonotype originated in a woman in her thirties in good health. CDR3 nucleotide sequence: TGCGCCAGCAGTGAAGTCGTAGGGATTAACGGGGAGCTGTTTTTT. It translates to CASSEVVGINGELFF.